These 32 T cell receptor beta chains share one sample of origin, sequenced in a study of glioma-infiltrating T cells. The iRepertoire nested amplicon-rescue multiplex PCR amplified TCR alpha and beta CDR3s from RNA. TCRdb redid the calling of the multiplex PCR reads with MiXCR, one entry per CDR3 protein. The table shows tens of thousands of distinct CDR3 sequences, with around 23% occurring only once. The material sequenced was glioma tissue, nonneoplastic brain tissue, or PBMCs (not recorded which). Receptors were obtained from a human donor with low-grade glioma or glioblastoma, undergoing nonglioma brain surgery, or in good health (not recorded which).

This clonotype has a count of ten or more. The chain employs TRBV6-1 and TRBJ1-2; maybe TRBD1 (6 bases). This CDR3 comprises 13 residues. V was cut by 7 bases and J by 2 bases, with 11 bases left in between. Germline V gene lookup returns CDR1 MNHNS and CDR2 SASEGT. CDR3 loop: CASKRDTNYGYTF. CDR3 bases: TGTGCCAGCAAGAGGGACACCAACTATGGCTACACCTTC.

This clonotype was detected many times. The chain recombines TRBV4-2 with TRBJ1-5; D not resolved. The CDR3 covers 13 residues. Germline-derived CDR1 and CDR2 are LGHNA and YNFKEQ. V was shortened by 0 bases and J by 9 bases, with 9 bases between the two germline ends. This CDR3 reads CASSQDVHLPQHF. For the CDR3, the DNA is TGTGCCAGCAGCCAAGATGTACACCTGCCCCAGCATTTT.

The sample holds many counts of this clonotype. The chain is built from TRBV19 and TRBJ1-1; weak D call: TRBD1 (5 bases). V lost 7 bases and J 5 bases, leaving 11 bases between the germline ends. Germline loops: CDR1 LNHDA, CDR2 SQIVND (reference sequence). The CDR3 is 12 amino acids. The CDR3 DNA is TGTGCCAGTACCCGGGGGGGGACTGAAGCTTTCTTT. This gives the protein CASTRGGTEAFF.

This clonotype was picked up many times. The chain recombines TRBV4-1 with TRBJ1-2; 8 bases are a match to TRBD1. Trimming removed 2 bases from V and 4 bases from J; junction bases left unmatched: 6. The germline V gene has CDR1 MGHRA and CDR2 YSYEKL. This CDR3 comprises 15 residues. The CDR3 coding sequence is TGCGCCAGCAGCCAACAGGGGGCCGGGAGCTATGGCTACACCTTC. It yields the protein CASSQQGAGSYGYTF.

Of note for this clonotype: A much larger clone differs by one base, so this may be a read error. The chain uses TRBV3-1 and TRBJ1-2, with D possibly matching TRBD1 (5 bases). Trimming pared 2 bases from V and 9 bases from J, leaving 16 bases between. CDR1 LGHDT and CDR2 YNNKEL come from the germline V gene (reference sequence). The CDR3 runs 14 residues. CDR3 nucleotides: TGTGCCAGCAGCCAATCAGTCCCAGGGTCTAGCTACACCTTC. Residues: CASSQSVPGSSYTF.

The J gene is TRBJ2-7, the V gene TRBV11-2; no firm D call. This CDR3 contains 13 residues. The V gene lost 1 base and the J gene lost 5 bases, with 9 bases spanning the gap. Germline V lookup: CDR1 SGHAT, CDR2 FQNNGV. CDR3 coding DNA: TGTGCCAGCAGCTTAGCCCGCCCGGACGAGCAGTACTTC. Translating it yields CASSLARPDEQYF.

This clonotype turned up a few times. This chain joins TRBV5-6 and TRBJ2-1, with no clear D. The CDR3 covers 15 residues. Per the germline V gene, CDR1 is SGHDT and CDR2 is YYEEEE. The V end was cut by 2 bases, the J end by 0 bases, with 9 bases between. CDR3: CASSFSQVSYNEQFF. For the CDR3, the DNA is TGTGCCAGCAGCTTTTCCCAGGTCTCCTACAATGAGCAGTTCTTC.

In the case of this clonotype: A much larger clone is a single base away; this may be a read error. The V call is TRBV7-2, the J call TRBJ1-2; D unclear. CDR3 length equals 13 residues. CDR1 SGHTA and CDR2 FQGNSA come from the germline V gene. CDR3 nucleotide sequence: TGTGCCAACAGCTTAGGCCGCGAATATGGCTACACCTTC. Translating gives CANSLGREYGYTF.

This clonotype was seen repeatedly, ten times or more. This rearrangement joins TRBV19 to TRBJ1-1, with unresolved D. Germline assignment: CDR1 LNHDA and CDR2 SQIVND (reference sequence). Trimming removed 0 bases at V and 1 base at J, with 9 bases between. The CDR3 covers 15 residues. The CDR3 protein is CASSIEGSPNTEAFF. The DNA of the CDR3 is TGTGCCAGTAGTATAGAGGGGAGCCCGAACACTGAAGCTTTCTTT.

This clonotype was seen ten or more times. The CDR3 bases are TGTGCCAGTAGTGAACCAGCGGACACAGGTCGAGCTTTCTTT. This sequence encodes CASSEPADTGRAFF. The rearrangement links TRBV19 to TRBJ1-1, with a weak D call TRBD1 (5 bases). Per the germline V gene, CDR1 is LNHDA and CDR2 is SQIVND (reference sequence). V was shortened by 5 bases and J by 10 bases, with 20 bases between the two germline ends. The length of the CDR3 is 14 residues.

This clonotype has at least ten counts. V gene TRBV12-3 or TRBV12-4 combines with J gene TRBJ1-3; unclear D gene. Trimming pared 3 bases from V and 9 bases from J, leaving 12 bases between. This CDR3 spans 13 amino acids. CDR3 region: CASSLVLGGTIYF. The CDR3 region has the DNA TGTGCCAGCAGTTTGGTCCTTGGCGGCACCATATATTTT.

This clonotype appeared many times. The rearrangement links TRBV20-1 to TRBJ2-1; no definite D call. There are 16 residues in the CDR3. V was shortened by 0 bases and J by 1 base, with 13 bases between the two germline ends. CDR1 and CDR2 (germline): DFQATT, SNEGSKA (reference sequence). CDR3 sequence reads: CSARDPQRSSYNEQFF. Here the CDR3 DNA reads TGCAGTGCTAGAGATCCCCAGCGCTCTTCCTACAATGAGCAGTTCTTC.

This clonotype was seen ten or more times. This chain joins TRBV3-1 and TRBJ1-1, with 7 bases identical to TRBD1. Germline loops: CDR1 LGHDT, CDR2 YNNKEL (reference sequence). The V segment lost 4 bases and the J segment 1 base; nucleotides outside the gene matches: 3. This CDR3 is built from 14 residues. The CDR3 protein is CASSRRTGNTEAFF. The CDR3 DNA follows: TGTGCCAGCAGCCGGAGGACAGGGAACACTGAAGCTTTCTTT.

The table lists this clonotype with many counts. The chain uses TRBV2 and TRBJ1-6; unclear D gene. The germline gives CDR1 SNHLY, CDR2 FYNNEI. The length of the CDR3 is 13 residues. Trimming took 6 bases from V and 8 from J, leaving 11 bases between them. DNA for the CDR3: TGTGCCAGCAGCCCAGGCGTCTATTCACCCCTCCACTTT. Its translation is CASSPGVYSPLHF. Full variable domain (remainder filled in from reference TRBV2 and TRBJ1-6): EPEVTQTPSHQVTQMGQEVILRCVPISNHLYFYWYRQILGQKVEFLVSFYNNEISEKSEIFDDQFSVERPDGSNFTLKIRSTKLEDSAMYFCASSPGVYSPLHFGNGTRLTVT.

Comments on this clonotype: Being one base from a much bigger clone, this may be a read error. The J gene is TRBJ2-7, the V gene TRBV6-2 or TRBV6-3; D is undetermined. V lost 6 bases and J 3 bases, leaving 21 bases between the germline ends. The length of the CDR3 is 16 residues. CDR1 is MNHEY, CDR2 SVGEGT, per germline. The CDR3 nucleotides are TGTGCCAGCAGCCTCCAAGGGAACAGAGGCCGCTACGAGCAGTACTTC. Amino acids: CASSLQGNRGRYEQYF.

Details on this clonotype: A read error may explain this, as a much larger clone is one base away. The rearrangement uses TRBV7-2 and TRBJ2-7, with TRBD2 as a possible D gene (6 bases). CDR1 and CDR2 (germline): SGHTA, FQGNSA. The CDR3 totals 14 residues. Trimming took 5 bases from V and 4 from J, leaving 15 bases between them. CDR3 amino acids: CASSLAGGEYEQYF. Written as DNA, the CDR3 is TGTGCCAGCAGCCTCGCGGGCGGGGAATACGAGCAGTACTTC.

Many counts were recorded for this clonotype. This chain links TRBV15 with TRBJ1-6; tentatively, D is TRBD1 (5 bases). Germline V CDR1 and CDR2: LNHNV, YYDKDF (reference sequence). The CDR3 loop spans 14 amino acids. Trimming took off 1 base at V and 7 bases at J, with 8 bases between the two ends. The CDR3 bases are TGTGCCACCAGCAGAGGACAGACAAATTCACCCCTCCACTTT. Its translation is CATSRGQTNSPLHF.

This clonotype has at least ten counts. This chain joins TRBV15 and TRBJ2-1; 11 bases fit TRBD2. Per the germline V gene, CDR1 is LNHNV and CDR2 is YYDKDF (reference sequence). CDR3 length: 18 amino acids. V dropped 0 bases and J dropped 3; count of bases not matched to a gene: 7. Here the CDR3 DNA reads TGTGCCACCAGCAGAGAAAAGATAGCGGGGGGGTTCTACAATGAGCAGTTCTTC. Protein sequence: CATSREKIAGGFYNEQFF.

This clonotype was seen many times. The V gene is TRBV2, the J gene TRBJ2-3; the D gene is possibly TRBD2 (6 bases). Per germline, CDR1 SNHLY and CDR2 FYNNEI. This CDR3 region has 15 residues. The V gene lost 0 bases and the J gene lost 6 bases, with 13 bases spanning the gap. CDR3 region: CASSEARRARDTQYF. The CDR3 DNA reads as TGTGCCAGCAGTGAAGCGAGGAGGGCCAGGGATACGCAGTATTTT.

This clonotype has at least ten counts. The rearrangement links TRBV6-1 to TRBJ2-7, with TRBD2 matching over 7 bases. The CDR3 contains 13 residues. The ends lost 6 bases at V and 2 bases at J; junction bases unmatched: 4. Germline V gives CDR1 MNHNS, CDR2 SASEGT. The CDR3 region is CASRERGPYEQYF. CDR3 DNA sequence: TGTGCCAGCAGGGAGCGGGGACCCTACGAGCAGTACTTC.

The chain employs TRBV30 and TRBJ1-5; TRBD1 aligns across 7 bases. CDR1 and CDR2 (germline): GTSNPN, SVGIG (reference sequence). With V trimmed by 3 bases and J by 6 bases, 8 bases remained unmatched. The CDR3 extends over 14 amino acids. The CDR3 reads CAWSRQGGGQPQHF. CDR3 DNA: TGTGCCTGGAGCCGACAGGGAGGGGGTCAGCCCCAGCATTTT.

For this clonotype: This may come from a read error, since a much larger clone is one base off. The chain links TRBV12-3 or TRBV12-4 to TRBJ2-3; 9 positions match TRBD1. The ends lost 2 bases at V and 4 bases at J; junction bases unmatched: 4. The CDR3 has 15 residues. Here the CDR3 DNA reads TGTGCCAGCAGTTTAAGGACAGGGGCGGCAGATACGCAGTATTTT. Translating gives CASSLRTGAADTQYF.

This clonotype was counted ten times or more. This rearrangement joins TRBV2 to TRBJ1-1; maybe TRBD1 (5 bases). Trimming took 3 bases from V and 8 from J, leaving 13 bases between them. The CDR3 has 13 residues. The germline CDR1 and CDR2 sequences are SNHLY and FYNNEI. CDR3 sequence reads: CASSEQGEDEAFF. The CDR3 DNA is TGTGCCAGCAGTGAGCAGGGAGAAGACGAAGCTTTCTTT.

To note about this clonotype: A read error may be the cause here, since a much bigger clone is one base away. This chain joins TRBV5-4 and TRBJ2-5; 12 positions match TRBD1. Looked up from germline, CDR1 is SGHNT and CDR2 is YYREEE (reference sequence). The length of the CDR3 is 15 residues. CDR3 nucleotides: TGTGCCAGCAGCTGGGACAGGGGGCTACAAGGGACCCAGTACTTC. This sequence encodes CASSWDRGLQGTQYF.

This clonotype has ten or more counts. V usage is TRBV3-1 and J usage is TRBJ1-1; D gene unclear. Germline V gene sequence: CDR1 LGHDT, CDR2 YNNKEL (reference sequence). Trimming removed 6 bases from V and 1 base from J, with 15 bases in between. This CDR3 comprises 15 residues. The CDR3: CASSRSPGRNTEAFF. DNA of the CDR3: TGTGCCAGCAGTCGATCCCCCGGCAGGAACACTGAAGCTTTCTTT.

DNA for the CDR3: TGTGCCAGCAAACTAGGGGGGCCGCGCACAGATACGCAGTATTTT. Encoded protein: CASKLGGPRTDTQYF. The rearrangement links TRBV7-2 to TRBJ2-3, with D perhaps given as TRBD1 or TRBD2 (6 bases each). There are 15 residues in the CDR3. Trimming removed 7 bases from V and 1 base from J, with 15 bases in between. Germline V lookup: CDR1 SGHTA, CDR2 FQGNSA.

Concerning this clonotype itself: A single base separates this from a much larger clone, so it may be a read error. The chain combines TRBV7-6 with TRBJ2-3, with 13 positions matching TRBD2. The CDR3 sequence is 17 residues long. V shed 4 bases, J shed 2 bases, and the junction held 6 bases outside the gene matches. Germline V CDR1 and CDR2: SGHVS, FNYEAQ. The CDR3 DNA follows: TGTGCCAGCAGCTCGAGACTAGCGGGGGGAAACACAGATACGCAGTATTTT. Protein sequence: CASSSRLAGGNTDTQYF.

The CDR3 is CAASRGPSNEQFF. The CDR3 nucleotides are TGTGCCGCTTCTAGGGGCCCCTCCAATGAGCAGTTCTTC. V and J are TRBV3-1 and TRBJ2-1; D is possibly TRBD1 (5 bases). The CDR3 spans 13 residues. The V gene's germline CDR1 is LGHDT and CDR2 YNNKEL (reference sequence). The V gene lost 11 bases and the J gene lost 6 bases, with 17 bases spanning the gap.

This clonotype was observed at least ten times. This chain joins TRBV4-2 and TRBJ1-1, with D uncertain. The CDR3 loop spans 16 amino acids. CDR1 and CDR2 (germline): LGHNA, YNFKEQ. The V end lost 7 bases, the J end lost 1 base, and 19 bases lay between the germline ends. The CDR3 protein is CASKPRKQTTNTEAFF. The CDR3 DNA follows: TGTGCCAGCAAACCCCGCAAACAGACGACGAACACTGAAGCTTTCTTT.

This clonotype was seen at least ten times. V is TRBV6-6 and J is TRBJ2-5; 9 bases map to TRBD2. V lost 1 base, J lost 5 bases, and 5 bases stayed unmatched. Germline CDR1 and CDR2: MNHNY and SVGAGI (reference sequence). The CDR3 is 15 amino acids. This CDR3 reads CASSYWRGGGETQYF. The CDR3 DNA reads as TGTGCCAGCAGTTACTGGCGGGGGGGCGGGGAGACCCAGTACTTC.

There are a few counts of this clonotype. The chain has TRBV12-3 or TRBV12-4 and TRBJ1-2; TRBD1 matches at 8 bases. The CDR3 totals 13 residues. Trimming removed 8 bases from V and 7 bases from J; junction bases left unmatched: 9. The CDR3 sequence is CASGFRQGLGYTF. The CDR3, as DNA: TGTGCCAGCGGGTTTAGACAGGGGCTTGGCTACACCTTC.

The J gene is TRBJ2-1, the V gene TRBV19, with D hard to call. From germline, CDR1 is LNHDA and CDR2 SQIVND (reference sequence). Between the trimmed V and J ends, which lost 6 bases and 2 bases, there was a span of 14 bases. This CDR3 contains 15 residues. CDR3 nucleotides: TGTGCCAGTAGCCCCTTAGAGGTACCCTACAATGAGCAGTTCTTC. Its translation is CASSPLEVPYNEQFF. Full variable domain (rest looked up from reference TRBV19 and TRBJ2-1): DGGITQSPKYLFRKEGQNVTLSCEQNLNHDAMYWYRQDPGQGLRLIYYSQIVNDFQKGDIAEGYSVSREKKESFPLTVTSAQKNPTAFYLCASSPLEVPYNEQFFGPGTRLTVL.